One TCR beta chain is described in this entry. Its antigen target is currently unknown. Base qualities are not provided; no much larger clone lies one nucleotide away. Donors were enrolled in RACIN, a single-arm phase I dose-escalation trial combining nivolumab, ipilimumab, aspirin, low-dose cyclophosphamide and low-dose radiotherapy. Eligible patients had advanced, TIL-negative solid tumors. This sample was included in a study of low-dose radiotherapy and immunotherapy resistance in tumors (dated by TCRdb to between 2021 and 2023). In terms of the full investigation: Patients in Cohort 1 were given 0.5 Gy per fraction every 2 weeks, and the prescribed total PTV dose was 6.5 Gy. Eight patients were included in the translational analysis: three from the first dose cohort and the first five from the second dose cohort. Every two weeks, patients got intravenous cyclophosphamide at 200 mg/m2, given one day ahead of each radiation and immunotherapy administration. Aspirin 300 mg was taken orally once daily by patients for four cycles, starting on cycle 1 day 1. No randomization into treatment groups was done for the people taking part in the trial. Patients in Cohort 2 were given 1 Gy per fraction every two weeks, for a total of 13 Gy across 26 weeks. Nivolumab was administered intravenously as a 240 mg flat dose every two weeks, and ipilimumab was administered intravenously at 1 mg/kg every six weeks.

Based on the germline V gene, the CDR1 and CDR2 sequences are MDHEN and SYDVKM. V and J are truncated by 1 base and 8 bases respectively, leaving an intervening sequence of 17 bases. Counted from cysteine to phenylalanine, this CDR3 has 15 amino acids. Only the CDR3 region is kept as DNA, spanning 45 bases read in frame from base 1. To make first-strand cDNA, Superscript III was used along with a set of TRAV- and TRBV-specific primers so that both the TCRalpha and TCRbeta chains were covered. TCRs were amplified with Phusion for approximately 20 PCR cycles using a constant-region primer together with the adapter attached to the V primers. Amplification of the isolated mRNA was done with the MessageAmp II aRNA Amplification Kit, which involved a roughly 17-hour in vitro transcription at 37 degrees C. The Dynabeads mRNA DIRECT Purification Kit was used to isolate mRNA for TCR sequencing. Indexed Illumina adapters were added in a second roughly 25-cycle Phusion PCR, and the resulting products were purified with AMPure XP beads. Per the authors' processing: Custom Perl scripts pooled TCR sequences encoding the same protein, removed out-of-frame sequences and computed each clonotype's abundance. Any TCR sequence supported by only a single read was excluded from analysis. Repertoire metrics included Shannon entropy, Gini index, clonality, richness, and frequency of TCRs shared between repertoires. In-frame beta chains were kept once TCRdb had trimmed the public reads at Q25 with fastp and called clones with MiXCR. Each CDR3 protein appears once, grouped with its most common genes and DNA. The V and J calls reflect TCRdb's pipeline rather than the authors' work. This sample lists around 13,000 distinct CDR3 sequences; less than 65% were detected once. The top ten hold less than 10% of the sample.

This clonotype originated in a human donor with advanced metastatic prostate, ovarian, gallbladder or colorectal cancer (not recorded which). This table probably holds off-target reads from a library built for another chain. This chain joins TRBV28 to TRBJ1-2; the D gene is perhaps TRBD1, from 6 matching bases. The CDR3 region has the sequence CASSLFPRGAGGYTF. The DNA sequence is TGTGCCAGCAGTTTATTCCCACGGGGGGCCGGGGGCTACACCTTC.